Sequencing of this TCR beta chain was carried out in a study of CD8 T cells in ankylosing spondylitis. Findings of the study overall: A TCR beta motif of roughly eight highly homologous variants seemed to mark ankylosing spondylitis blood. Clones tied to disease were said to be significantly enriched in matched ankylosing spondylitis synovial fluid. Researchers report that disease-linked clones proved CD8+ and relatively rare in peripheral blood.

V dropped 7 bases and J dropped 3; count of bases not matched to a gene: 4. CDR3 length equals 12 residues. CDR1 and CDR2 (germline): DFQATT, SNEGSKA (reference sequence). This clonotype was seen only a few times. Its antigen is not identified. One entry per CDR3 protein, called by TCRdb with MiXCR from the 5' RACE reads. The sample includes some 200,000 distinct CDR3 sequences, about 13% of them seen just once. This clonotype was obtained from a male donor with ankylosing spondylitis or in good health (not recorded which). The material sequenced was blood, either unsorted or a sorted T cell fraction (not recorded which). This chain links TRBV20-1 with TRBJ2-7; 9 bases match TRBD1. The CDR3 DNA reads as TGCAGTGGACAGGGGGAACTCTACGAGCAGTACTTC. This sequence encodes CSGQGELYEQYF.